The present entry profiles one T cell receptor beta chain with its context. This sample was included in a study of blood T cell repertoires in COVID-19. Study-wide context: Some COVID-19 samples were acute and others convalescent; all came from the United States, Italy and Spain.

The data were produced by immunoSEQ multiplex PCR, yet TCRdb's version contains in-frame clones alone and is incomplete. In the table there are roughly 250,000 clones, approximately 90% of which are singletons. The V gene lost 2 bases and the J gene lost 8 bases, with 21 bases spanning the gap. Germline V gives CDR1 MNHEY, CDR2 SMNVEV (reference sequence). CDR3 length: 16 residues. Sequenced input: PBMCs or T cells enriched from blood (not recorded which). The source of this sequence is a woman in her thirties or forties with acute COVID-19. V and J are TRBV27 and TRBJ1-2; possibly TRBD1 for D (6 bases). The DNA of the CDR3 is TGTGCCAGCAGTTTAAAGGACAGACAACCTATAACGGGCTACACCTTC. Encoded protein: CASSLKDRQPITGYTF.